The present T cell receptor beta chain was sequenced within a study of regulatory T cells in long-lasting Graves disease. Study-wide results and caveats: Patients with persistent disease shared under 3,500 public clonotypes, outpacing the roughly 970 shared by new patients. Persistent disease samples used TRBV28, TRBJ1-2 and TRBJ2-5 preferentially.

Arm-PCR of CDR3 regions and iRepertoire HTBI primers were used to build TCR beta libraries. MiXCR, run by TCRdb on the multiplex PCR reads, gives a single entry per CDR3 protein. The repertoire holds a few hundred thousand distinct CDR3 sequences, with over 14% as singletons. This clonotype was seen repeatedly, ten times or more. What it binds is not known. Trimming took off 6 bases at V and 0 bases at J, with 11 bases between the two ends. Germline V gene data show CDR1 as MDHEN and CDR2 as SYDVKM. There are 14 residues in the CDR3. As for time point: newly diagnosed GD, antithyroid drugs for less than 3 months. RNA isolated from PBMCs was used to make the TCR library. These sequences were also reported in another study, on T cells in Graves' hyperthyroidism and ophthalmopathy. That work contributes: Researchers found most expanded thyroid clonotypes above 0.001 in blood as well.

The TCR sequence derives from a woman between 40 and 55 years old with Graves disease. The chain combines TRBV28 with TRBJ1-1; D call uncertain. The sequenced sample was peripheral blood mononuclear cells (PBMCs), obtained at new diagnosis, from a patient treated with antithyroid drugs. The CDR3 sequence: CASSLLTLNTEAFF. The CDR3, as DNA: TGTGCCAGCAGCCTTCTGACACTGAACACTGAAGCTTTCTTT.